Following are 12 T cell receptor beta chains from one sample sequenced in a study of T cell changes during pregnancy in multiple sclerosis. Profiling relied on immunoSEQ multiplex PCR, and the TCRdb table lists in-frame clones only, not all of them. The table has fewer than 55,000 clones, 90% seen once; the top ten hold around 5%. Specimen: peripheral blood, collected after pregnancy. These receptors originate from a female donor in good health, enrolled as a control in a pregnancy study.

This chain uses TRBV6-6 with TRBJ2-4; 12 nucleotides agree with TRBD2. V dropped 5 bases and J dropped 4; count of bases not matched to a gene: 6. The CDR3 has 16 amino acids. Germline V lookup: CDR1 MNHNY, CDR2 SVGAGI (reference sequence). The CDR3 DNA sequence: TGTGCCAGCAGTCCTGCGACTAGCGGGGGAAAAAACATTCAGTACTTC. Translating it yields CASSPATSGGKNIQYF.

The sample holds a few counts of this clone. This rearrangement joins TRBV4-1 to TRBJ1-5; D unclear. There are 13 residues in the CDR3. Germline loops: CDR1 MGHRA, CDR2 YSYEKL. V lost 2 bases to trimming and J lost 8 bases, with 10 bases between them. CDR3 nucleotides: TGCGCCAGCAGCCAAACCCCCGGGAAGCCCCAGCATTTT. Protein: CASSQTPGKPQHF.

This chain's CDR3 is CASSYAADYEQYF. CDR3 sequence (DNA): TGTGCCAGCAGTTACGCGGCCGACTACGAGCAGTACTTC. This chain joins TRBV6-6 and TRBJ2-7; D not resolved. V was cut by 2 bases and J by 3 bases, with 8 bases left in between. CDR3 length: 13 residues. CDR1 is MNHNY, CDR2 SVGAGI, per germline (reference sequence).

The rearrangement joins TRBV6-4 to TRBJ1-6; TRBD1 matches 12 bases. The trim removed 2 bases at V and 10 bases at J, leaving 0 bases unmatched. The CDR3 extends over 14 amino acids. From germline, CDR1 is MRHNA and CDR2 SNTAGT. Written as DNA, the CDR3 is TGTGCCAGCAGTGACGGGACAGGGGGCTCACCCCTCCACTTT. Protein sequence: CASSDGTGGSPLHF.

The chain joins TRBV2 to TRBJ1-6; 10 positions agree with TRBD1. The CDR3 is 15 amino acids. J gave up 7 bases and V 5 bases, and 5 bases lay outside the gene matches. Germline loops: CDR1 SNHLY, CDR2 FYNNEI. CDR3 DNA: TGTGCCAGCAGTCCGGGACAGGGGACAAATTCACCCCTCCACTTT. The encoded protein is CASSPGQGTNSPLHF.

The rearrangement uses TRBV7-8 and TRBJ2-5, with a tentative D call TRBD2 (5 bases). V was shortened by 3 bases and J by 0 bases, with 14 bases between the two germline ends. This CDR3 spans 16 amino acids. Germline V gene data show CDR1 as SGHVS and CDR2 as FQNEAQ. CDR3: CASSFRGGPYQETQYF. CDR3 DNA: TGTGCCAGCAGCTTTCGAGGCGGGCCGTACCAAGAGACCCAGTACTTC.

This chain uses TRBV27 with TRBJ1-2; TRBD1 matches 9 bases. Trimming removed 1 base from V and 2 bases from J; junction bases left unmatched: 5. Germline assignment: CDR1 MNHEY and CDR2 SMNVEV (reference sequence). This CDR3 has 16 amino acids. CDR3 sequence reads: CASSLLGTGLNYGYTF. The CDR3 DNA reads as TGTGCCAGCAGTTTATTAGGGACAGGGCTGAACTATGGCTACACCTTC.

This clone occurred once. This chain connects TRBV11-3 to TRBJ2-3; no clear D. Trimming removed 5 bases from V and 2 bases from J, with 8 bases in between. Germline-derived CDR1 and CDR2 are SGHNT and YENEEA. The CDR3 is made up of 13 amino acids. CDR3 in amino acids: CASSPLYTDTQYF. CDR3 nucleotide sequence: TGTGCCAGCAGCCCCTTATACACAGATACGCAGTATTTT.

The chain links TRBV19 to TRBJ1-5; D ambiguous. Germline assignment: CDR1 LNHDA and CDR2 SQIVND (reference sequence). This CDR3 has 13 amino acids. The V and J ends lost 7 bases and 7 bases respectively, with 14 bases between them. The CDR3 reads CASTQGGLQPQHF. Written as DNA, the CDR3 is TGTGCCAGTACCCAAGGCGGGCTACAGCCCCAGCATTTT.

The chain carries TRBV7-9 and TRBJ2-7, with D possibly TRBD2 on 6 matching bases. The CDR3 covers 16 residues. Germline CDR1 SEHNR, CDR2 FQNEAQ (reference sequence). V lost 6 bases and J lost 3, with 21 bases in between. CDR3 nucleotide sequence: TGTGCCAGCAGAGGAACTAGCAGCTGGGGTCTCTACGAGCAGTACTTC. It codes for CASRGTSSWGLYEQYF.

This sequence joins TRBV6-4 and TRBJ2-4, with D possibly matching TRBD1 (6 bases). The germline V gene encodes CDR1 MRHNA and CDR2 SNTAGT. This CDR3 region has 12 residues. Trimming shortened V by 8 bases and J by 5 bases, and 10 bases separated the two germline ends. CDR3 in amino acids: CASGTSQNIQYF. The CDR3 DNA reads as TGTGCCAGCGGGACAAGCCAAAACATTCAGTACTTC.

The rearrangement links TRBV20-1 to TRBJ2-1; D gene unclear. This CDR3 comprises 10 residues. Germline V gives CDR1 DFQATT, CDR2 SNEGSKA (reference sequence). V lost 3 bases and J lost 8, with 5 bases in between. The CDR3 sequence: CSASIDEQFF. In DNA form, the CDR3 reads TGCAGTGCTAGTATAGATGAGCAGTTCTTC.